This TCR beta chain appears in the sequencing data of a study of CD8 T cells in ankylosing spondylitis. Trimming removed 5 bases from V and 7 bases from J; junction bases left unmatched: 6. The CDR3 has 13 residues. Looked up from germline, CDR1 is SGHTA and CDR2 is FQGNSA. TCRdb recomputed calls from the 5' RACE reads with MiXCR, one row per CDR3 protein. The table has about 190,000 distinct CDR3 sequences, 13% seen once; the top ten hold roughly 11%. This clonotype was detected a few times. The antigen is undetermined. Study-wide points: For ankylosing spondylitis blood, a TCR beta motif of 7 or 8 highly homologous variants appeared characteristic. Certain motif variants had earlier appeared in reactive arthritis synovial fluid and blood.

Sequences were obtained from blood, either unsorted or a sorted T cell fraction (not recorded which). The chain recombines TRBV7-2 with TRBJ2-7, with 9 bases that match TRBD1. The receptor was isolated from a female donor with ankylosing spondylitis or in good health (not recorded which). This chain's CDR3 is CASSGRTGVEQYF. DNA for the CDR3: TGTGCCAGCAGCGGGCGGACAGGGGTAGAGCAGTACTTC. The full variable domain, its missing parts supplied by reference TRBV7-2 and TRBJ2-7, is GAGVSQSPSNKVTEKGKDVELRCDPISGHTALYWYRQSLGQGLEFLIYFQGNSAPDKSGLPSDRFSAERTGGSVSTLTIQRTQQEDSAVYLCASSGRTGVEQYFGPGTRLTVT.